These 8 T cell receptor beta chains came from one sample sequenced in a study of T cells and Merkel cell carcinoma outcomes. TCRdb's table, derived via immunoSEQ multiplex PCR, lists solely in-frame clones and lacks some. This table has thousands of clones, less than 90% appearing once. Specimen: tumor tissue from Merkel cell carcinoma. These receptors all stem from a human donor with Merkel cell carcinoma.

V and J are TRBV9 and TRBJ1-1; D may be TRBD1 (5 bases). The CDR3 has 12 amino acids. Per the germline V gene, CDR1 is SGDLS and CDR2 is YYNGEE. V dropped 0 bases and J dropped 11 bases, with 11 bases sitting between them. Written as DNA, the CDR3 is TGTGCCAGCAGCGTAGCTTCGGGGGACGCTTTCTTT. Its protein is CASSVASGDAFF.

The chain is built from TRBV5-1 and TRBJ1-5; D gene ambiguous. This CDR3 has 15 residues. V was shortened by 5 bases and J by 1 base, with 13 bases between the two germline ends. The germline CDR1 and CDR2 sequences are SGHRS and YFSETQ. CDR3: CASSIGKGSNQPQHF. The CDR3 DNA reads as TGCGCCAGCAGTATCGGGAAAGGGAGCAATCAGCCCCAGCATTTT.

This clone was detected a few times. V and J are TRBV18 and TRBJ2-1; unclear D gene. Per germline, CDR1 KGHSH and CDR2 LQKENI. This CDR3 is built from 13 residues. V lost 3 bases and J lost 5, with 8 bases in between. Here the CDR3 DNA reads TGTGCCAGCTCACCCATGGTCGACAATGAGCAGTTCTTC. The encoded protein is CASSPMVDNEQFF.

V usage is TRBV5-1 and J usage is TRBJ2-1; TRBD1 might be the D (6 bases). The V gene's germline CDR1 is SGHRS and CDR2 YFSETQ. Trimming shortened V by 4 bases and J by 9 bases, and 14 bases separated the two germline ends. CDR3 length equals 13 residues. CDR3 nucleotide sequence: TGCGCCAGCAGCGACCTACAGGGTACTGAGCAGTTCTTC. Translated: CASSDLQGTEQFF.

This rearrangement joins TRBV7-9 to TRBJ2-7; D remains ambiguous. Trimming removed 4 bases from V and 3 bases from J, with 16 bases in between. Germline V gene data show CDR1 as SEHNR and CDR2 as FQNEAQ (reference sequence). The CDR3 has 15 residues. The CDR3 DNA sequence: TGTGCCAGCAGCTCGGGCTCCTCGTGGGGCTACGAGCAGTACTTC. Residues: CASSSGSSWGYEQYF.

In this sample, this clone turned up a few times. V and J are TRBV5-1 and TRBJ1-1, with TRBD1 as a possible D gene (5 bases). The V gene's germline CDR1 is SGHRS and CDR2 YFSETQ. V was cut by 2 bases and J by 6 bases, with 11 bases left in between. CDR3 length: 13 amino acids. CDR3 DNA sequence: TGCGCCAGCAGCTTTCTCGGGACGTCTGAAGCTTTCTTT. Protein product: CASSFLGTSEAFF.

The J gene is TRBJ2-1, the V gene TRBV7-2; 9 positions agree with TRBD1. CDR3 length: 15 amino acids. Trimming at V came to 4 bases and at J to 7 bases, leaving 8 bases not matched to a gene. Germline CDR1 and CDR2: SGHTA and FQGNSA. CDR3 in amino acids: CASSSRTGVYNEQFF. DNA for the CDR3: TGTGCCAGCAGCTCGCGGACAGGGGTCTATAATGAGCAGTTCTTC.

This chain connects TRBV7-9 to TRBJ1-1, with D maybe TRBD1 (6 bases). Per the germline V gene, CDR1 is SEHNR and CDR2 is FQNEAQ (reference sequence). The CDR3 has 13 residues. V dropped 5 bases and J dropped 6 bases, with 13 bases sitting between them. The CDR3 DNA reads as TGTGCCAGCAGCCTCAACAGGGCCCCTGAAGCTTTCTTT. Encoded protein: CASSLNRAPEAFF.